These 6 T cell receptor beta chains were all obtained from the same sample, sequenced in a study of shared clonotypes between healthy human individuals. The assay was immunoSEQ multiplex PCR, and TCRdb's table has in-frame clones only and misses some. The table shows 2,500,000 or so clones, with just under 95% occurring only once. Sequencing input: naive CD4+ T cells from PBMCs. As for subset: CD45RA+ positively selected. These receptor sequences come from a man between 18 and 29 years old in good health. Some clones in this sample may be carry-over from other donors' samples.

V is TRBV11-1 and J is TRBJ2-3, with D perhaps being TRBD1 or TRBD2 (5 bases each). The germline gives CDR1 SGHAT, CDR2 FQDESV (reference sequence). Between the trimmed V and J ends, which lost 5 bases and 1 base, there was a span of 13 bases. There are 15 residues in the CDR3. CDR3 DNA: TGTGCCAGCAGCACAGACGGGACGGGCACAGATACGCAGTATTTT. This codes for CASSTDGTGTDTQYF.

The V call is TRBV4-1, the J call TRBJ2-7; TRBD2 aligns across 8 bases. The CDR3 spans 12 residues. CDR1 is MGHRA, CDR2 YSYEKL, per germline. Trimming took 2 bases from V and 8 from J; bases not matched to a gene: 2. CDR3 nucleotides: TGCGCCAGCAGCCAAATTAGCGGGAAGCAGTACTTC. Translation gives CASSQISGKQYF.

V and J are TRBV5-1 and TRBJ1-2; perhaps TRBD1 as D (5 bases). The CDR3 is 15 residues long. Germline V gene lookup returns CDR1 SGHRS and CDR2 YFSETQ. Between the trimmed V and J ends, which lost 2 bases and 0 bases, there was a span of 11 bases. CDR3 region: CASSFFGGANYGYTF. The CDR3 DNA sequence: TGCGCCAGCAGCTTCTTCGGGGGGGCTAACTATGGCTACACCTTC. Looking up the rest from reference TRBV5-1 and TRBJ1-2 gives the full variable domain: KAGVTQTPRYLIKTRGQQVTLSCSPISGHRSVSWYQQTPGQGLQFLFEYFSETQRNKGNFPGRFSGRQFSNSRSEMNVSTLELGDSALYLCASSFFGGANYGYTFGSGTRLTVV.

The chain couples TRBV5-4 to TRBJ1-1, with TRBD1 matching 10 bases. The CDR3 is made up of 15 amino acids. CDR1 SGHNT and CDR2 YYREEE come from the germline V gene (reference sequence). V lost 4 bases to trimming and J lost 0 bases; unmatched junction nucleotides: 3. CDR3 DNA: TGTGCCAGCAGCCATGACAGGGGGCTGAACACTGAAGCTTTCTTT. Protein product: CASSHDRGLNTEAFF.

CDR3 sequence (DNA): TGTGCCAGCAGTTTAGGCGGAACCATTGTCGAGGAGCAGTACTTC. Translating it yields CASSLGGTIVEEQYF. The chain recombines TRBV27 with TRBJ2-7; D is undetermined. V dropped 2 bases and J dropped 7 bases, with 18 bases sitting between them. CDR1 is MNHEY and CDR2 is SMNVEV in the germline V gene (reference sequence). CDR3 length equals 15 residues.

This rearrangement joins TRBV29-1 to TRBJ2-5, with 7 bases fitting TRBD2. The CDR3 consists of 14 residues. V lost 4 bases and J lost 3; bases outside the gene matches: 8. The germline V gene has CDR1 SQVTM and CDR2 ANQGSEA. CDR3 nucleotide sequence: TGCAGCGTTGGCCCGGGACTACGAAAAGAGACCCAGTACTTC. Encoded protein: CSVGPGLRKETQYF.